These 9 T cell receptor beta chains were sequenced from one sample in a study of sequential checkpoint blockade in melanoma. Treatment: randomized to nivolumab then ipilimumab (arm A) or the reverse (arm B). Repertoires were generated with immunoSEQ multiplex PCR, while TCRdb's copy carries only in-frame clones and drops some. The repertoire has hundreds of clones, around a fifth of them found once; the top ten carry roughly 6.6%. The sample consisted of tumor tissue (inferred from file names), taken from a patient given nivolumab and ipilimumab in sequence. These TCRs come from a human donor with melanoma.

By share, this clone counts as medium-sized (0.01 to 0.1%). The J gene is TRBJ2-7, the V gene TRBV11-3; 10 nucleotides line up with TRBD1. With 3 bases clipped from V and 4 bases from J, the junction kept 9 bases outside the gene matches. Germline CDR1 and CDR2: SGHNT and YENEEA. CDR3 length: 16 residues. CDR3 nucleotide sequence: TGTGCCAGCAGCTTGAGGTCCGGGACAGGGGTTTACGAGCAGTACTTC. This gives the protein CASSLRSGTGVYEQYF.

The CDR3 sequence: CASSGPGSYGYTF. DNA of the CDR3: TGTGCCAGCAGTGGCCCCGGGTCCTATGGCTACACCTTC. The chain joins TRBV25-1 to TRBJ1-2, with D unclear. The germline V gene has CDR1 MGHDK and CDR2 SYGVNS. V was trimmed by 4 bases and J by 4 bases, leaving 10 bases between them. The CDR3 consists of 13 residues.

This clone has a handful of counts. The rearrangement links TRBV9 to TRBJ2-5; 8 bases agree with TRBD2. Germline V gene data show CDR1 as SGDLS and CDR2 as YYNGEE. The CDR3 length is 17 residues. The trim removed 4 bases at V and 0 bases at J, leaving 11 bases unmatched. This chain's CDR3 is CASSSRQGSGNQETQYF. The CDR3 DNA reads TGTGCCAGCAGCTCCAGGCAGGGTAGCGGGAACCAAGAGACCCAGTACTTC.

The chain carries TRBV28 and TRBJ2-7; 7 positions agree with TRBD2. V trimming: 2 bases; J trimming: 2 bases; junction bases outside the gene matches: 3. Germline assignment: CDR1 MDHEN and CDR2 SYDVKM. The CDR3 loop spans 14 amino acids. CDR3 coding DNA: TGTGCCAGCAGTTTACTAGCGGACGCCTACGAGCAGTACTTC. It codes for CASSLLADAYEQYF.

This clone showed up just once. The chain recombines TRBV5-1 with TRBJ2-5; 7 bases align to TRBD2. This CDR3 is built from 14 residues. Germline values: CDR1 SGHRS, CDR2 YFSETQ. J was trimmed by 3 bases and V by 0 bases; bases with no gene match: 2. The CDR3 nucleotides are TGCGCCAGCAGCTTGGCGGCGGGGGAAGAGACCCAGTACTTC. This translates into CASSLAAGEETQYF. The whole variable domain, filled in from reference TRBV5-1 and TRBJ2-5, reads KAGVTQTPRYLIKTRGQQVTLSCSPISGHRSVSWYQQTPGQGLQFLFEYFSETQRNKGNFPGRFSGRQFSNSRSEMNVSTLELGDSALYLCASSLAAGEETQYFGPGTRLLVL.

In this sample, this clone turned up a few times. The rearrangement links TRBV28 to TRBJ1-3; D call uncertain. V shed 3 bases and J shed 2 bases, with 8 bases lying between them. This CDR3 has 14 residues. Germline CDR1 is MDHEN and CDR2 is SYDVKM. CDR3: CASSFRGAGNTIYF. In nucleotides, the CDR3 is TGTGCCAGCAGTTTCAGAGGCGCTGGAAACACCATATATTTT.

This clone has a handful of counts. The chain links TRBV28 to TRBJ2-5, with D hard to call. The V end was cut by 4 bases, the J end by 4 bases, with 10 bases between. This CDR3 contains 13 residues. Per germline, CDR1 MDHEN and CDR2 SYDVKM. DNA for the CDR3: TGTGCCAGCAGTTCCCCTCCAGCAGAGACCCAGTACTTC. This translates into CASSSPPAETQYF.

This clone was seen just once. This chain connects TRBV12-5 to TRBJ2-5; 7 bases fit TRBD2. The CDR3 is made up of 14 amino acids. V gave up 5 bases and J gave up 1 base; unmatched junction bases: 4. Germline V gene lookup returns CDR1 LGHNT and CDR2 FRNRAP. CDR3: CASGPGTIQETQYF. The CDR3 DNA reads TGTGCTAGTGGTCCAGGGACTATCCAAGAGACCCAGTACTTC.

The J gene is TRBJ2-1, the V gene TRBV6-8; D unclear. Germline loops: CDR1 MNHGY, CDR2 SAAAGT. V lost 5 bases and J 1 base, leaving 12 bases between the germline ends. The CDR3 runs 15 residues. For the CDR3, the DNA is TGTGCCAGCAGTCCCCGGATCAAATCCTACAATGAGCAGTTCTTC. It specifies CASSPRIKSYNEQFF.